This is a list of T cell receptor beta chains from one sample in a study of follicular helper T cells after annual influenza vaccination. Method: immunoSEQ multiplex PCR; TCRdb's copy keeps in-frame clones and lacks some. The sample holds some 9,800 clones, roughly four fifths seen once. This material consisted of CXCR5+ CD38- circulating T follicular helper cells from blood, taken on the day of influenza vaccination. The origin of the receptors is an adult who received the influenza vaccine. Each CDR3 is given with its conserved first and last residue. The order of the fields is clone size, J gene, D gene, V gene, CDR3 protein, CDR3 DNA. The D gene is left open where the match is weak. Only some rows state a clone size, as once, few, many or a class for expanded clones.

- TRBJ2-7 - TRBV7-9 CASSFTSLGEQYF TGTGCCAGCAGCTTTACCTCACTGGGGGAGCAGTACTTC
- TRBJ2-1 - TRBV21-1 CASRKGAQGREQFF TGTGCCAGCCGCAAGGGGGCACAGGGACGGGAGCAGTTCTTC
- TRBJ1-1 - TRBV18 CASSPRDSDPGAFF TGTGCCAGCTCACCCCGCGACAGCGACCCGGGAGCTTTCTTT
few TRBJ2-7 TRBD1 TRBV5-1 CASSAQGDYEQYF TGCGCCAGCAGCGCTCAGGGGGATTACGAGCAGTACTTC
few TRBJ2-2 - TRBV6-1 CASSETPRGGELFF TGTGCCAGCAGTGAAACCCCTCGGGGCGGGGAGCTGTTTTTT
- TRBJ1-5 TRBD1 TRBV6-1 CASGPSGTGYQPQHF TGTGCCAGCGGACCCTCCGGGACAGGCTATCAGCCCCAGCATTTT
- TRBJ2-1 - TRBV6-5 CASSSRGMGQFF TGTGCCAGCAGTTCCAGGGGCATGGGGCAGTTCTTC
- TRBJ2-2 TRBD1 TRBV18 CASSTGGTGELFF TGTGCCAGCTCCACAGGGGGCACCGGGGAGCTGTTTTTT
- TRBJ2-6 - TRBV30 CAWRPQAVPSSGANVLTF TGTGCCTGGAGGCCTCAAGCGGTGCCGAGCTCTGGGGCCAACGTCCTGACTTTC
- TRBJ2-3 - TRBV19 CATSRGYGTDTQYF TGTGCCACCTCACGGGGTTATGGGACAGATACGCAGTATTTT
- TRBJ1-1 - TRBV4-1 CASSQENRDTEAFF TGCGCCAGCAGCCAAGAAAATCGGGACACCGAAGCTTTCTTT
few TRBJ2-7 - TRBV5-1 CASSFGTPLYEQYF TGCGCCAGCAGCTTCGGGACACCCCTCTACGAGCAGTACTTC
- TRBJ2-7 TRBD1 TRBV11-3 CASSLARDREQYF TGTGCCAGCAGCTTGGCCCGGGACAGAGAGCAGTACTTC
once TRBJ2-5 - TRBV30 CAWSTLAETQYF TGTGCCTGGAGTACACTGGCGGAGACCCAGTACTTC
- TRBJ1-3 - TRBV2 CASSGTVAGNTIYF TGTGCCAGCAGTGGGACAGTTGCTGGAAACACCATATATTTT
- TRBJ1-2 TRBD1 TRBV5-6 CASSLWGQDGYTF TGTGCCAGCAGCTTGTGGGGACAGGATGGCTACACCTTC